The 10 T cell receptor beta chains listed next were all sequenced from one sample in a study of blood T cell repertoires in COVID-19. TCRdb keeps only in-frame clones here, not all; method: immunoSEQ multiplex PCR. This sample carries 250,000 or so clones, 82% of them seen once, and the ten largest clones take 4% to 5%. Sequenced material: peripheral blood. The source of these receptors is an older woman with acute or convalescent COVID-19.

J is TRBJ1-2 and V is TRBV19; a weak D match, TRBD1 (6 bases). The V gene lost 5 bases and the J gene lost 0 bases, with 16 bases spanning the gap. CDR1 and CDR2 (germline): LNHDA, SQIVND (reference sequence). CDR3 length: 16 residues. As DNA, the CDR3 is TGTGCCAGTAGTCGGGCCACAGGGAGAGCTAACTATGGCTACACCTTC. This codes for CASSRATGRANYGYTF.

This clone was picked up a small number of times. Other DNA sequences within the sample encode an identical CDR3. The chain employs TRBV6-5 and TRBJ1-2; 9 bases are shared with TRBD1. The germline V gene has CDR1 MNHEY and CDR2 SVGAGI. The CDR3 spans 13 residues. Trimming took 2 bases from V and 8 from J; bases not matched to a gene: 3. In DNA, the CDR3 is TGTGCCAGCAGTTACGGACAGGGGCGCGGCTACACCTTC. As protein: CASSYGQGRGYTF.

The V gene is TRBV10-1, the J gene TRBJ1-3; D not resolved. The V gene lost 5 bases and the J gene lost 0 bases, with 11 bases spanning the gap. Germline CDR1 WNHNN, CDR2 SYGVQD (reference sequence). The CDR3 runs 15 residues. Here the CDR3 DNA reads TGCGCCAGCAGTCTATCTTCCTCCTCTGGAAACACCATATATTTT. It codes for CASSLSSSSGNTIYF.

V is TRBV3-1 (or the pseudogene TRBV3-2) and J is TRBJ1-3; TRBD1 is a possible D gene (5 bases). The CDR3 loop spans 14 amino acids. Trimming took 6 bases from V and 2 from J, leaving 11 bases between them. Germline V gene lookup returns CDR1 LGHDT and CDR2 YNNKEL (reference sequence). The CDR3 protein is CASSFGHTGNTIYF. CDR3 coding DNA: TGTGCCAGCAGTTTCGGACACACTGGAAACACCATATATTTT.

The chain carries TRBV6-5 and TRBJ1-2, with a possible D match to TRBD1 (5 bases). Between the trimmed V and J ends, which lost 3 bases and 8 bases, there was a span of 19 bases. Germline CDR1 reads MNHEY; CDR2 reads SVGAGI. CDR3 length equals 15 residues. The chain's CDR3 is CASSYSFIESGGYTF. The CDR3 DNA follows: TGTGCCAGCAGTTATAGTTTTATTGAGTCAGGGGGCTACACCTTC.

This chain joins TRBV6-2 or TRBV6-3 and TRBJ1-2; D is unresolved. The CDR3 has 13 amino acids. Germline CDR1 MNHEY, CDR2 SVGEGT. V was trimmed by 2 bases and J by 4 bases, leaving 8 bases between them. The CDR3 reads CASSYRAGYGYTF. Here the CDR3 DNA reads TGTGCCAGCAGTTACAGGGCGGGCTATGGCTACACCTTC.

J is TRBJ2-3 and V is TRBV6-1; 11 bases are a match to TRBD2. The CDR3 consists of 18 residues. Unmatched junction bases numbered 9, after V lost 3 bases and J lost 1 base. Germline values: CDR1 MNHNS, CDR2 SASEGT. CDR3 amino acids: CASSEGSGGAFGTDTQYF. DNA for the CDR3: TGTGCCAGCAGTGAGGGTAGCGGGGGGGCATTTGGCACAGATACGCAGTATTTT.

The V and J genes are TRBV5-4 and TRBJ1-1; D remains ambiguous. The CDR3 spans 12 residues. Germline V gene data show CDR1 as SGHNT and CDR2 as YYREEE (reference sequence). V dropped 1 base and J dropped 4 bases, with 5 bases sitting between them. The DNA for the CDR3 is TGTGCCAGCAGCTTGCCTAGCACTGAAGCTTTCTTT. It is translated as CASSLPSTEAFF.

The V gene is TRBV5-4, the J gene TRBJ1-2; 8 bases are shared with TRBD1. This CDR3 spans 17 amino acids. The germline gives CDR1 SGHNT, CDR2 YYREEE (reference sequence). With V trimmed by 6 bases and J by 4 bases, 17 bases remained unmatched. CDR3 DNA sequence: TGTGCCAGCACTTGGAGCCTGCGGCAGGGGGCTGGCTATGGCTACACCTTC. Encoded protein: CASTWSLRQGAGYGYTF. Together with reference TRBV5-4 and TRBJ1-2, the CDR3 gives the full variable domain: ETGVTQSPTHLIKTRGQQVTLRCSSQSGHNTVSWYQQALGQGPQFIFQYYREEENGRGNFPPRFSGLQFPNYSSELNVNALELDDSALYLCASTWSLRQGAGYGYTFGSGTRLTVV.

The chain uses TRBV7-2 and TRBJ1-1, with 7 bases that match TRBD1. V dropped 6 bases and J dropped 4; count of bases not matched to a gene: 8. Germline V gene sequence: CDR1 SGHTA, CDR2 FQGNSA. The CDR3 covers 14 residues. In nucleotides, the CDR3 is TGTGCCAGCAGTCGACAGGGAATGACCACTGAAGCTTTCTTT. As protein: CASSRQGMTTEAFF.